These 9 T cell receptor beta chains originate from one sample sequenced in a study of molecular identifiers for immune sequencing clone quantification. From the PCR reads, TCRdb called clonotypes with MiXCR, one entry per CDR3 protein. This sample carries about 97,000 distinct CDR3 sequences, approximately 24% of them seen once, and the ten largest clones take about 0.94%. Sequenced material: naive CD8+ T cells from blood, with Jurkat cell RNA spiked in. Stated subset: FACS-sorted CD8+CD4-CCR7+CD45RA+ naive T cells. These receptors were collected from a human donor in good health. Some libraries in this study had Jurkat cell RNA spiked in.

A remark on this clonotype: This clone may be a read error of a much larger clone one base away. The rearrangement joins TRBV27 to TRBJ1-5, with D tentatively TRBD1 (6 bases). Germline loops: CDR1 MNHEY, CDR2 SMNVEV (reference sequence). CDR3 length: 14 amino acids. The CDR3 coding sequence is TGTGCCAGCAGTTTATTGGCAGGGGTTCAGACCCAGCATTTT. Its translation is CASSLLAGVQTQHF.

This clonotype was counted a few times. This CDR3 is CASSELRLAGTDTQYF. The CDR3 DNA is TGTGCCAGCAGTGAATTAAGACTAGCGGGAACAGATACGCAGTATTTT. The chain has TRBV2 and TRBJ2-3; TRBD2 matches 11 bases. V lost 2 bases to trimming and J lost 3 bases; unmatched junction nucleotides: 4. This CDR3 is 16 amino acids long. Germline V gene sequence: CDR1 SNHLY, CDR2 FYNNEI.

There are many counts of this clonotype. The chain couples TRBV4-1 to TRBJ2-3; D remains ambiguous. Trimming removed 2 bases at V and 4 bases at J, with 10 bases between. Germline assignment: CDR1 MGHRA and CDR2 YSYEKL. CDR3 size: 14 residues. CDR3 residues: CASSQPLRPDTQYF. The CDR3 DNA follows: TGCGCCAGCAGCCAACCTTTACGCCCAGATACGCAGTATTTT.

Ten or more counts support this clonotype. V usage is TRBV9 and J usage is TRBJ2-3; 13 positions agree with TRBD2. The CDR3 consists of 16 residues. Trimming at V came to 3 bases and at J to 4 bases, leaving 5 bases not matched to a gene. Germline V gene lookup returns CDR1 SGDLS and CDR2 YYNGEE. The CDR3 protein is CASSEGTSGASDTQYF. CDR3 in DNA: TGTGCCAGCAGCGAGGGGACTAGCGGGGCCTCAGATACGCAGTATTTT.

This clonotype was found many times. The chain has TRBV20-1 and TRBJ2-7; tentatively, D is TRBD1 or TRBD2 (6 bases each). Between the trimmed V and J ends, which lost 6 bases and 3 bases, there was a span of 15 bases. The CDR3 contains 13 residues. Germline assignment: CDR1 DFQATT and CDR2 SNEGSKA (reference sequence). CDR3 loop: CSADGGQFYEQYF. The CDR3 nucleotides read TGCAGTGCGGATGGGGGGCAGTTCTACGAGCAGTACTTC.

This clonotype was counted only a few times. DNA of the CDR3: TGTGCCAGCAGCTTAGTTCTGTCTCGACAGGGGGCTTACAATGAGCAGTTCTTC. It codes for CASSLVLSRQGAYNEQFF. The chain carries TRBV11-1 and TRBJ2-1; TRBD1 aligns across 10 bases. Germline V gives CDR1 SGHAT, CDR2 FQDESV (reference sequence). V was clipped by 1 base and J by 4 bases; unmatched bases: 10. This CDR3 contains 18 residues. The full variable domain, in which reference TRBV11-1 and TRBJ2-1 provide the parts outside the CDR3, is EAEVAQSPRYKITEKSQAVAFWCDPISGHATLYWYRQILGQGPELLVQFQDESVVDDSQLPKDRFSAERLKGVDSTLKIQPAELGDSAMYLCASSLVLSRQGAYNEQFFGPGTRLTVL.

This clonotype has at least ten counts. The rearrangement joins TRBV21-1 to TRBJ1-6. TRBV21-1 is deemed a pseudogene. The CDR3 is 17 residues long. CDR3 in DNA: TGTGCCAGCAGCAAATTTAGGGGATGGGTAGAAAATTCACCCCTCCACTTT. This translates into CASSKFRGWVENSPLHF.

As for this clonotype: This may stem from a read error, because a much larger clone lies one nucleotide away. V and J are TRBV7-9 and TRBJ1-1; TRBD1 matches at 10 bases. The CDR3 contains 13 residues. The V gene end was trimmed by 5 bases and the J gene end by 10 bases; junction bases not matched to a gene: 7. The V gene's germline CDR1 is SEHNR and CDR2 FQNEAQ (reference sequence). CDR3 sequence (DNA): TGTGCCAGCAGCGAGACAGGGGGCGTTGGAGCTTTCTTT. The encoded protein is CASSETGGVGAFF.

This clonotype showed up just a few times. This may be a read error: a much more frequent sequence differs by one nucleotide. The chain joins TRBV6-6 to TRBJ2-1; D may be TRBD1 or TRBD2 (6 bases each). Trimming took off 6 bases at V and 13 bases at J, with 16 bases between the two ends. Germline V gives CDR1 MNHNY, CDR2 SVGAGI (reference sequence). The CDR3 has 12 residues. The CDR3: CASSLFTGAQFF. The CDR3 DNA follows: TGTGCCAGCAGCTTATTTACGGGGGCACAGTTCTTC.